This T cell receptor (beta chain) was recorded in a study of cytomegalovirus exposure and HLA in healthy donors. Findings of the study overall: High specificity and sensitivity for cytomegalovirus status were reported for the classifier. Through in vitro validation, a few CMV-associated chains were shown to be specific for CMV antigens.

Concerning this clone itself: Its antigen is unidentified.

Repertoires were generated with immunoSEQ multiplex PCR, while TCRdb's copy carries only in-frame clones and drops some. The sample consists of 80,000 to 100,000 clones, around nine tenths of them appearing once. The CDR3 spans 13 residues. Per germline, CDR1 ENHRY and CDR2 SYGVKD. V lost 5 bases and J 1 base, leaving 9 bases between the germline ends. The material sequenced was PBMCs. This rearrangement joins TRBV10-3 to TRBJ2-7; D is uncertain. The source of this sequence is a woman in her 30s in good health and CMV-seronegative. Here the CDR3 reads CAISYERSYEQYF. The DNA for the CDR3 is TGTGCCATCAGTTACGAGAGGTCCTACGAGCAGTACTTC.